This T cell receptor beta chain emerged from a study of T cells expressing NK-cell markers. Study-level information: Sorted CD3+CD56+NKG2C+, CD3+CD56+NKG2C- and CD3+CD56-NKG2C+ T-cell subsets were beta-chain profiled. One of the eight sequenced donors was seronegative, whereas the other seven were HCMV-seropositive.

TCRdb re-called the 5' RACE reads and catalogs CDR3 proteins one per entry, DNA excluded. Its listing shows approximately 3,000 distinct CDR3 sequences. The study's findings and limits: More than 5 donors showed dominant NKG2C+ clonotypes comprising about 1.0-7.0% of their CD8+ T cells. Once again these clonotypes came out on top in the CD3+CD56-NKG2C+ fraction of a few donors.

Notes on this clonotype: Its antigen is unknown.

The CDR3 covers 17 residues. Germline CDR1 is LGHNA and CDR2 is YSLEER. Sequencing was carried out using blood T cells: a sorted CD56 or NKG2C T cell subset, CD4+ or CD8+ T cells, or bulk PBMC T cells (not recorded which). The chain combines TRBV4-3 with TRBJ2-4; the D gene TCRdb calls, TRBD2, cannot be checked with no DNA. This TCR derives from a man between 18 and 69 years old in good health. The CDR3 spells CASSQEGLKLAKNIQYF.